This T cell receptor (beta chain) was documented in a study of blood T cell repertoires in COVID-19. For the study at large: Material from acute and convalescent COVID-19 was sourced from the United States, Italy and Spain. PBMCs, B-cell-depleted T cells, or T cells were the source of the cDNA or gDNA that made up the material.

Germline CDR1 reads SNHLY; CDR2 reads FYNNEI. The CDR3 has 14 amino acids. V was clipped by 8 bases and J by 4 bases; unmatched bases: 10. This clone has a single count. As handled by the study authors: Using reference gene primer amplification, nucleated cell counts were estimated. Libraries were prepared by immunoSEQ multiplex PCR; TCRdb keeps only in-frame clonotypes and omits some of them. V, J and clone size are those of that table, while D and trimming were read from the DNA. The sample contains some 220,000 clones, around four fifths of which appear only once. This chain uses TRBV2 with TRBJ2-7; the match to TRBD1 covers 8 bases. The clonotype comes from a woman older than 75 with active or convalescent COVID-19. Source material: peripheral blood. The CDR3 region has the DNA TGTGCCAGCGACCCGGGACAGGAAATATACGAGCAGTACTTC. Translating it yields CASDPGQEIYEQYF. The full variable domain, its missing parts supplied by reference TRBV2 and TRBJ2-7, is EPEVTQTPSHQVTQMGQEVILRCVPISNHLYFYWYRQILGQKVEFLVSFYNNEISEKSEIFDDQFSVERPDGSNFTLKIRSTKLEDSAMYFCASDPGQEIYEQYFGPGTRLTVT.